Shown below are 22 T cell receptor beta chains from a single sample sequenced in a study of T cell responses to AZD1222 COVID-19 vaccine. Profiling relied on immunoSEQ multiplex PCR, and the TCRdb table lists in-frame clones only, not all of them. The sample lists 110,000 or so clones, approximately 90% seen once, with 6.5% in the top ten. The sample was peripheral blood, taken 28 days after the second AZD1222 dose. Source of these receptors: an adult who received the AZD1222 COVID-19 vaccine.

The chain carries TRBV28 and TRBJ1-2; D is unresolved. This CDR3 is 13 amino acids long. V was pared by 6 bases and J by 2 bases, with 10 bases between. Germline values: CDR1 MDHEN, CDR2 SYDVKM. Written as DNA, the CDR3 is TGTGCCAGCAGAATCGACGGAAACTATGGCTACACCTTC. This translates into CASRIDGNYGYTF.

The chain recombines TRBV2 with TRBJ2-2, with D maybe TRBD2 (5 bases). Germline CDR1 and CDR2: SNHLY and FYNNEI. The CDR3 has 14 amino acids. V lost 9 bases, J lost 5 bases, and 16 bases lay in between. The CDR3: CASSRTRVTGELFF. The CDR3 bases are TGTGCCAGTTCTCGGACTCGAGTTACCGGGGAGCTGTTTTTT. The full variable domain, completed using reference TRBV2 and TRBJ2-2, is EPEVTQTPSHQVTQMGQEVILRCVPISNHLYFYWYRQILGQKVEFLVSFYNNEISEKSEIFDDQFSVERPDGSNFTLKIRSTKLEDSAMYFCASSRTRVTGELFFGEGSRLTVL.

The chain combines TRBV12-3 or TRBV12-4 with TRBJ1-1; 8 bases map to TRBD1. CDR3 length: 13 amino acids. The V gene end was trimmed by 6 bases and the J gene end by 4 bases; junction bases not matched to a gene: 4. CDR3 coding DNA: TGTGCCAGCAGCCGACAGGGGTTCACTGAAGCTTTCTTT. Residues: CASSRQGFTEAFF.

The genes are TRBV10-3 and TRBJ2-1; TRBD1 might be the D (6 bases). From germline, CDR1 is ENHRY and CDR2 SYGVKD. V was clipped by 4 bases and J by 6 bases, with 13 bases between them. CDR3 length equals 14 residues. The CDR3 DNA reads as TGTGCCATCAGTGCTGGGGTACAGGGCAATGAGCAGTTCTTC. Translation gives CAISAGVQGNEQFF.

Here the CDR3 DNA reads TGTGCCAGTAGACCCGGACAGAGAACGAACACCGGGGAGCTGTTTTTT. Encoded protein: CASRPGQRTNTGELFF. The chain joins TRBV19 to TRBJ2-2, with a tentative D call TRBD1 (6 bases). Trimming left V 6 bases short and J 0 bases short, with 14 bases between. Germline CDR1 and CDR2: LNHDA and SQIVND (reference sequence). The CDR3 loop spans 16 amino acids.

The chain employs TRBV25-1 and TRBJ1-6, with D unclear. The CDR3 is made up of 15 amino acids. Trimming left V 1 base short and J 8 bases short, with 12 bases between. Germline V gene sequence: CDR1 MGHDK, CDR2 SYGVNS. The CDR3 DNA reads as TGTGCCAGCAGTGAATCGGGCGCCGGTCATTCACCCCTCCACTTT. Amino acid sequence: CASSESGAGHSPLHF.

This clone was counted between two and nine times. The V call is TRBV5-1, the J call TRBJ1-6; unclear D gene. CDR3 length: 15 amino acids. CDR1 is SGHRS, CDR2 YFSETQ, per germline. V lost 0 bases and J lost 7, with 11 bases in between. The CDR3 DNA reads as TGCGCCAGCAGCTTGGGAATGGGCATCAATTCACCCCTCCACTTT. Protein product: CASSLGMGINSPLHF. Full variable domain (outside the CDR3, taken from reference TRBV5-1 and TRBJ1-6): KAGVTQTPRYLIKTRGQQVTLSCSPISGHRSVSWYQQTPGQGLQFLFEYFSETQRNKGNFPGRFSGRQFSNSRSEMNVSTLELGDSALYLCASSLGMGINSPLHFGNGTRLTVT.

The chain uses TRBV30 and TRBJ2-3; 10 nucleotides line up with TRBD1. The CDR3 covers 20 residues. Germline CDR1 reads GTSNPN; CDR2 reads SVGIG (reference sequence). Trimming removed 2 bases from V and 0 bases from J; junction bases left unmatched: 17. The CDR3 loop reads CAWSLHPGQGRPPSTDTQYF. In DNA form, the CDR3 reads TGTGCCTGGAGTCTTCATCCGGGACAGGGGCGCCCTCCTAGCACAGATACGCAGTATTTT. Full variable domain (missing parts from reference TRBV30 and TRBJ2-3): SQTIHQWPATLVQPVGSPLSLECTVEGTSNPNLYWYRQAAGRGLQLLFYSVGIGQISSEVPQNLSASRPQDRQFILSSKKLLLSDSGFYLCAWSLHPGQGRPPSTDTQYFGPGTRLTVL.

The rearrangement links TRBV2 to TRBJ2-3; TRBD1 agrees at 7 bases. V lost 5 bases to trimming and J lost 4 bases; unmatched junction nucleotides: 9. The germline V gene has CDR1 SNHLY and CDR2 FYNNEI. This CDR3 region has 15 residues. The chain's CDR3 is CASSLDRVGADTQYF. CDR3 DNA: TGTGCCAGCAGTTTAGACAGGGTCGGCGCAGATACGCAGTATTTT.

This clone was recorded only once. The rearrangement links TRBV5-6 to TRBJ1-4; D is unclear. Trimming removed 4 bases at V and 16 bases at J, with 23 bases between. CDR3 length: 14 amino acids. Looked up from germline, CDR1 is SGHDT and CDR2 is YYEEEE. The CDR3 bases are TGTGCCAGCAGCCTGCGGGGAGTCACGAATATTCAGTTTTTT. Protein product: CASSLRGVTNIQFF.

In this sample, this clone turned up once. The chain recombines TRBV10-3 with TRBJ1-4; no reliable D call. Trimming shortened V by 3 bases and J by 4 bases, and 6 bases separated the two germline ends. The CDR3 contains 13 residues. Germline CDR1 and CDR2: ENHRY and SYGVKD. CDR3 loop: CAISDRVNEKLFF. The DNA of the CDR3 is TGTGCCATCAGTGACAGAGTTAATGAAAAACTGTTTTTT.

This clone has a single count. The chain links TRBV6-2 or TRBV6-3 to TRBJ1-5, with a tentative D call TRBD1 (6 bases). The V end lost 2 bases, the J end lost 6 bases, and 14 bases lay between the germline ends. This CDR3 has 15 amino acids. The germline V gene encodes CDR1 MNHEY and CDR2 SVGEGT. The CDR3 DNA reads as TGTGCCAGCAGTTACGGGGGCTTTTCGAGTCAGCCCCAGCATTTT. This gives the protein CASSYGGFSSQPQHF.

This chain links TRBV7-9 with TRBJ2-5; TRBD2 matches 9 bases. Germline trimming cut 0 bases from V and 5 bases from J; bases unmatched to any gene: 7. The CDR3 loop spans 16 amino acids. CDR1 is SEHNR, CDR2 FQNEAQ, per germline (reference sequence). CDR3 in amino acids: CASSLARLAGFETQYF. For the CDR3, the DNA is TGTGCCAGCAGCTTAGCGAGGCTAGCGGGGTTCGAGACCCAGTACTTC.

CDR3 in DNA: TGTGCCAGTAGTTTGGGACTAGCGGATGGGGCCAACGTCCTGACTTTC. This codes for CASSLGLADGANVLTF. This chain links TRBV19 with TRBJ2-6; 11 bases are a match to TRBD2. Trimming cost V 5 bases and J 3 bases; bases outside gene matches: 3. From germline, CDR1 is LNHDA and CDR2 SQIVND (reference sequence). This CDR3 has 16 residues.

The rearrangement links TRBV5-3 to TRBJ1-5; D is uncertain. TRBV5-3 is assigned to the ORF class and has an uncertain function. CDR3 size: 15 residues. The germline V and J ends were trimmed by 1 base and 9 bases, with 17 bases remaining between them. As DNA, the CDR3 is TGTGCCAGAAGCTTGTGTGGTCCAGTCTGGGGGCCCCAGCATTTT. Its protein is CARSLCGPVWGPQHF.

The chain employs TRBV12-3 or TRBV12-4 and TRBJ2-7; no firm D call. V was shortened by 3 bases and J by 7 bases, with 7 bases between the two germline ends. The CDR3 is made up of 11 amino acids. CDR3 sequence (DNA): TGTGCCAGCAGTTTTGGGTGGGAGCAGTACTTC. This codes for CASSFGWEQYF.

The chain recombines TRBV11-1 with TRBJ1-3; D perhaps matches TRBD1 (6 bases). The CDR3 sequence is 16 residues long. Trimming took 5 bases from V and 3 from J, leaving 17 bases between them. CDR1 and CDR2 from the germline V gene are SGHAT and FQDESV (reference sequence). The CDR3 DNA reads TGTGCCAGCAGCGCCACGCGGGGGCCCAGTGGAAACACCATATATTTT. It translates to CASSATRGPSGNTIYF.

The V call is TRBV11-2, the J call TRBJ1-2, with 10 bases matching TRBD1. The CDR3 has 14 amino acids. Trimming took 1 base from V and 5 from J; bases not matched to a gene: 1. In germline, CDR1 is SGHAT, CDR2 FQNNGV. CDR3 nucleotides: TGTGCCAGCAGCTTAGGACAGGGGGCGTATGGCTACACCTTC. Protein product: CASSLGQGAYGYTF.

The chain carries TRBV7-9 and TRBJ1-2; 9 nucleotides line up with TRBD1. With 5 bases clipped from V and 2 bases from J, the junction kept 6 bases outside the gene matches. CDR1 SEHNR and CDR2 FQNEAQ come from the germline V gene (reference sequence). This CDR3 has 15 residues. CDR3 nucleotide sequence: TGTGCCAGCAGCCAACCGGGACAGGGAAACTATGGCTACACCTTC. Translating gives CASSQPGQGNYGYTF.

This sequence joins TRBV2 and TRBJ2-4; D unresolved. The length of the CDR3 is 15 residues. Germline assignment: CDR1 SNHLY and CDR2 FYNNEI. Between the trimmed V and J ends, which lost 2 bases and 3 bases, there was a span of 11 bases. The CDR3 sequence: CASSEQFLGKNIQYF. CDR3 coding DNA: TGTGCCAGCAGTGAACAATTCCTCGGCAAAAACATTCAGTACTTC.

The chain recombines TRBV7-2 with TRBJ1-5; unclear D gene. The V end lost 4 bases, the J end lost 3 bases, and 13 bases lay between the germline ends. The CDR3 contains 15 residues. Looked up from germline, CDR1 is SGHTA and CDR2 is FQGNSA. The CDR3 is CASSSTENPNQPQHF. CDR3 in DNA: TGTGCCAGCAGCTCGACGGAGAACCCCAATCAGCCCCAGCATTTT. The whole variable domain, remainder taken from reference TRBV7-2 and TRBJ1-5, is GAGVSQSPSNKVTEKGKDVELRCDPISGHTALYWYRQSLGQGLEFLIYFQGNSAPDKSGLPSDRFSAERTGGSVSTLTIQRTQQEDSAVYLCASSSTENPNQPQHFGDGTRLSIL.

The V gene is TRBV7-2, the J gene TRBJ1-2; D unresolved. V lost 3 bases and J lost 3, with 11 bases in between. The CDR3 has 14 residues. Germline V gives CDR1 SGHTA, CDR2 FQGNSA. The CDR3 here is CASSLPVADYGYTF. For the CDR3, the DNA is TGTGCCAGCAGCTTGCCGGTAGCTGACTATGGCTACACCTTC.